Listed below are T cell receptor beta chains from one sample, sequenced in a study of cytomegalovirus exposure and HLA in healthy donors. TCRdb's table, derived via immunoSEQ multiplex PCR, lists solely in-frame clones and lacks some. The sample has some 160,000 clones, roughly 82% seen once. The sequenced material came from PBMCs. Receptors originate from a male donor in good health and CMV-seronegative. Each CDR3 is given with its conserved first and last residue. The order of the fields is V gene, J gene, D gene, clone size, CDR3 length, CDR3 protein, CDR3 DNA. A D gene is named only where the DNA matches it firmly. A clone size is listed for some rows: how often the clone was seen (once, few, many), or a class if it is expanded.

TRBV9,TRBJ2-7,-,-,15,CASSVGGSGHYEQYF,TGTGCCAGCAGCGTAGGTGGATCGGGACACTACGAGCAGTACTTC
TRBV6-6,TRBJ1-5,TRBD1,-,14,CASSSRDRAQPQHF,TGTGCCAGCAGTTCCCGGGACAGGGCTCAGCCCCAGCATTTT
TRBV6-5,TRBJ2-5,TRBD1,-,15,CASTADRGHIRTQYF,TGTGCCAGCACCGCAGACAGGGGGCACATTCGGACCCAGTACTTC
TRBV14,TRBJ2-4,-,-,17,CASSQEGAGLAKNIQYF,TGTGCCAGCAGCCAAGAGGGGGCCGGGTTAGCCAAAAACATTCAGTACTTC
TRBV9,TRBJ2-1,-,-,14,CASSVEPGLGEQFF,TGTGCCAGCAGCGTAGAACCAGGGTTGGGGGAGCAGTTCTTC
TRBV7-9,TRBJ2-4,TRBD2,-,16,CASSFRVSGSRNIQYF,TGTGCCAGCAGCTTCCGGGTGAGCGGGAGCAGGAACATTCAGTACTTC
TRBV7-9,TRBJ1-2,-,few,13,CASSLAGLYGYTF,TGTGCCAGCAGCCTAGCGGGACTCTATGGCTACACCTTC
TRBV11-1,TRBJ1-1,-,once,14,CASSFGGVNTEAFF,TGTGCCAGCAGCTTCGGGGGGGTGAACACTGAAGCTTTCTTT
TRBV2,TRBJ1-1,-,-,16,CASSGPGQILNTEAFF,TGTGCCAGCAGTGGTCCCGGACAGATCTTGAACACTGAAGCTTTCTTT
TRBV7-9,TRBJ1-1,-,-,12,CASSLRGGEAFF,TGTGCCAGCAGCTTAAGGGGCGGTGAAGCTTTCTTT
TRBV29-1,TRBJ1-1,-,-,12,CSVIDRNTEAFF,TGCAGCGTGATAGACAGGAACACTGAAGCTTTCTTT
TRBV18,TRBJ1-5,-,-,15,CASSPQGVGGQPQHF,TGTGCCAGCTCACCCCAAGGGGTGGGTGGACAGCCCCAGCATTTT
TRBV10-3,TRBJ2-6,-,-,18,CAISEIGGSYSGANVLTF,TGTGCCATCAGTGAGATTGGAGGGAGTTACTCTGGGGCCAACGTCCTGACTTTC
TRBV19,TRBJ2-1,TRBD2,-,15,CASSPGTSSRNEQFF,TGTGCCAGTAGCCCCGGGACTAGTTCGAGGAATGAGCAGTTCTTC
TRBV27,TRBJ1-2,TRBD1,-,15,CASRIPKLGTGGYTF,TGTGCCAGCAGAATCCCAAAGCTCGGGACAGGGGGCTACACCTTC
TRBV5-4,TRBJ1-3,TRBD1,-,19,CASSSGGQGVLGSGNTIYF,TGTGCCAGCAGCTCCGGGGGACAGGGAGTCCTGGGCTCTGGAAACACCATATATTTT
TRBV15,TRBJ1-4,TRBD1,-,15,CATSREDRVNEKLFF,TGTGCCACCAGCAGAGAGGACAGGGTAAATGAAAAACTGTTTTTT
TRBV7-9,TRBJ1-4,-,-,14,CASNPQGNSEKLFF,TGTGCCAGCAACCCTCAGGGGAATAGTGAAAAACTGTTTTTT
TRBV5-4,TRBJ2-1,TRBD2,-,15,CASSLGTSGYNEQFF,TGTGCCAGCAGCTTGGGGACTAGCGGGTACAATGAGCAGTTCTTC
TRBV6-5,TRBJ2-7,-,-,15,CASSYGAYFSYEQYF,TGTGCCAGCAGTTACGGGGCATACTTCTCCTACGAGCAGTACTTC
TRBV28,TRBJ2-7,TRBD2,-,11,CASSFSGWEYF,TGTGCCAGCAGTTTTAGCGGGTGGGAGTACTTC
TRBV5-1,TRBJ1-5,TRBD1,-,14,CASSRTGGSQPQHF,TGCGCCAGCAGCCGGACAGGGGGCAGTCAGCCCCAGCATTTT
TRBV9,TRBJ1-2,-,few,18,CASSASRDSLGLNYGYTF,TGTGCCAGCAGCGCCAGCAGGGATTCCCTAGGCCTTAACTATGGCTACACCTTC
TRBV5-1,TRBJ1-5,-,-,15,CASSLAQGPNQPQHF,TGCGCCAGCAGCTTGGCCCAGGGCCCCAATCAGCCCCAGCATTTT
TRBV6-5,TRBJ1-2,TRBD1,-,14,CASNGQGQDYGYTF,TGTGCCAGCAACGGACAGGGTCAAGACTATGGCTACACCTTC
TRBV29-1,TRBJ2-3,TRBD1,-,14,CSVFRDRGQDTQYF,TGCAGCGTGTTCCGGGACAGGGGGCAGGATACGCAGTATTTT
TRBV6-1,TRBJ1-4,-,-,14,CASSEPGTSEKLFF,TGTGCCAGCAGTGAGCCGGGAACGAGTGAAAAACTGTTTTTT
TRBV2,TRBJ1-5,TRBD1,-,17,CASSEGAGGPHNQPQHF,TGTGCCAGCAGTGAAGGGGCAGGGGGGCCCCACAATCAGCCCCAGCATTTT
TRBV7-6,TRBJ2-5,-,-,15,CASSLGGVRQETQYF,TGTGCCAGCAGCTTAGGAGGAGTCCGACAAGAGACCCAGTACTTC
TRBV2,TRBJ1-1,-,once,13,CASREQGYTEAFF,TGTGCCAGCAGGGAACAGGGTTACACTGAAGCTTTCTTT
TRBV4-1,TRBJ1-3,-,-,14,CASSQESTGNTIYF,TGCGCCAGCAGCCAAGAAAGCACTGGAAACACCATATATTTT
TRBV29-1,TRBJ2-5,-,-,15,CSVEDPGMDSGTQYF,TGCAGCGTTGAAGACCCGGGGATGGACTCAGGGACCCAGTACTTC
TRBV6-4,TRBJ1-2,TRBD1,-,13,CASRGQGNYGYTF,TGTGCCAGCAGGGGACAGGGGAACTATGGCTACACCTTC
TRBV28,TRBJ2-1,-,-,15,CASSFQSRGMDEQFF,TGTGCCAGCAGTTTTCAGTCCCGAGGGATGGATGAGCAGTTCTTC
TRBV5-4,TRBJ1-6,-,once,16,CASSLGQEQRNSPLHF,TGTGCCAGCAGCTTGGGGCAGGAACAAAGAAATTCACCCCTCCACTTT
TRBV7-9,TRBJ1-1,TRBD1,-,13,CASSPTGRTEAFF,TGTGCCAGCAGCCCGACAGGGAGAACTGAAGCTTTCTTT
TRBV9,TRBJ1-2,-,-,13,CASSVGTEYGYTF,TGTGCCAGCAGCGTAGGGACAGAATATGGCTACACCTTC
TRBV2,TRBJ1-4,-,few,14,CASSFPRQFEKLFF,TGTGCCAGCAGTTTCCCAAGACAATTCGAAAAACTGTTTTTT
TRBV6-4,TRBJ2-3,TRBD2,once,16,CASSDGEGPSTDTQYF,TGTGCCAGCAGTGACGGGGAGGGACCTAGCACAGATACGCAGTATTTT
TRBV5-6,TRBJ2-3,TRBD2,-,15,CASSLAGGFTDTQYF,TGTGCCAGCAGCTTAGCGGGGGGATTCACAGATACGCAGTATTTT
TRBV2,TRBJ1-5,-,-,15,CASSGGTTSNQPQHF,TGTGCCAGCAGTGGAGGGACAACTAGCAATCAGCCCCAGCATTTT
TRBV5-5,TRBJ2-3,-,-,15,CASSARLTTANTQYF,TGTGCCAGCAGCGCGCGGCTTACAACCGCCAATACGCAGTATTTT
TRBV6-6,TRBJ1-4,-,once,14,CASSSVGGNEKLFF,TGTGCCAGCAGTTCGGTGGGGGGTAATGAAAAACTGTTTTTT
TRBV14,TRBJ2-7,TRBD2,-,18,CASSQSGTSGPSSYEQYF,TGTGCCAGCAGCCAATCCGGGACTAGCGGTCCAAGCTCCTACGAGCAGTACTTC
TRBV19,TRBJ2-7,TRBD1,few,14,CASKPGQGSYEQYF,TGTGCCAGTAAACCGGGACAGGGGTCTTACGAGCAGTACTTC
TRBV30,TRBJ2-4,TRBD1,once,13,CAWDRGGKNIQYF,TGTGCCTGGGACAGGGGGGGGAAAAACATTCAGTACTTC
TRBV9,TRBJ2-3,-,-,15,CASSSLTGVKDTQYF,TGTGCCAGCAGCAGCCTTACGGGAGTTAAAGATACGCAGTATTTT
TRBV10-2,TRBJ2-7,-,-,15,CASTLPGTGPYEQYF,TGCGCCAGCACTCTGCCGGGGACTGGACCCTACGAGCAGTACTTC
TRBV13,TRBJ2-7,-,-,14,CASSLAGGGGEQYF,TGTGCCAGCAGCTTAGCGGGAGGGGGCGGCGAGCAGTACTTC
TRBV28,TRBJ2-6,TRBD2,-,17,CASRKTSVNSGANVLTF,TGTGCCAGCAGGAAGACTAGCGTAAACTCTGGGGCCAACGTCCTGACTTTC
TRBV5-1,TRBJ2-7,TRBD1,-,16,CASSLLGTGNTYEQYF,TGCGCCAGCAGCTTGCTTGGGACAGGGAATACCTACGAGCAGTACTTC
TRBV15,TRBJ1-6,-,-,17,CATSRASRPSPNSPLHF,TGTGCCACCAGCAGGGCTTCTAGGCCCTCTCCTAATTCACCCCTCCACTTT
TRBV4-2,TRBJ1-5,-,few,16,CASSPGTPWRDQPQHF,TGTGCCAGCAGCCCCGGGACTCCCTGGCGGGATCAGCCCCAGCATTTT
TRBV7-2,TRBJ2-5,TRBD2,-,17,CASSLASASGSVETQYF,TGTGCCAGCAGCTTAGCGTCGGCTAGCGGGAGTGTAGAGACCCAGTACTTC
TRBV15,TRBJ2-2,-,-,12,CATSRDGQELFF,TGTGCCACCAGCAGAGATGGGCAGGAGCTGTTTTTT